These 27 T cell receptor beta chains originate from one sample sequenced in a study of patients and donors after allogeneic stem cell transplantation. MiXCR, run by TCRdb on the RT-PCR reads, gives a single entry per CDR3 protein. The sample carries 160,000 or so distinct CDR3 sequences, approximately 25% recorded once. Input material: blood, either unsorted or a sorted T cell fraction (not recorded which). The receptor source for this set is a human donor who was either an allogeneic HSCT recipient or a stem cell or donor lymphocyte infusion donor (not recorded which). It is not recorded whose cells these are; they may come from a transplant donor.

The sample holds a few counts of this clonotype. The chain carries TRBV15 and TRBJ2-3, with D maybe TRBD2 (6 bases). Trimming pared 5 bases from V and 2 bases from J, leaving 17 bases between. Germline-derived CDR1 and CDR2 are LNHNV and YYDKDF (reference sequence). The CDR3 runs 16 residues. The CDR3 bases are TGTGCCACCAGCCCCGCAAAAGCGGGCAACACAGATACGCAGTATTTT. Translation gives CATSPAKAGNTDTQYF.

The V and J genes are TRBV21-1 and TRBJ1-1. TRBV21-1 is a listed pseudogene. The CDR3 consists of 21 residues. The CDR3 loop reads CASSGNVSRGIFTLKDTEAFF. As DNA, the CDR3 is TGTGCCAGCAGCGGGAATGTATCCAGAGGGATTTTTACTTTGAAGGACACTGAAGCTTTCTTT.

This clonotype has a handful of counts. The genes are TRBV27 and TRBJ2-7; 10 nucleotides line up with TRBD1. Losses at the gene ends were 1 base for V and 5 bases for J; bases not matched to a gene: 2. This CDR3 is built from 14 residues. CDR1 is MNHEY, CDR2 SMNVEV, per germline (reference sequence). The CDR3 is CASSLWDRGDEQYF. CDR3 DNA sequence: TGTGCCAGCAGTTTATGGGACAGGGGCGACGAGCAGTACTTC.

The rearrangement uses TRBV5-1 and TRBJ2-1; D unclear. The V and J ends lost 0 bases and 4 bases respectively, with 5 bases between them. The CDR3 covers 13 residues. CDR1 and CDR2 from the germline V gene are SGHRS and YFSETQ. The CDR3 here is CASSLAVYNEQFF. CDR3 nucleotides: TGCGCCAGCAGCTTGGCGGTTTACAATGAGCAGTTCTTC.

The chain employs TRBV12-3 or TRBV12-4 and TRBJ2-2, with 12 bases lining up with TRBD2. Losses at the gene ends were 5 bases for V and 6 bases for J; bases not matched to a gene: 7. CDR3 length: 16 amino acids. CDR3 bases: TGTGCCAGCAGTAGACTAGCGGGAGTTGCCGCCGGGGAGCTGTTTTTT. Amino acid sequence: CASSRLAGVAAGELFF.

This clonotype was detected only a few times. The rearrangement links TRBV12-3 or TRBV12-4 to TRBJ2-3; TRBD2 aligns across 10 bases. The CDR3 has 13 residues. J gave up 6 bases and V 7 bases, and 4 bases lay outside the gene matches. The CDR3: CASKREGPDTQYF. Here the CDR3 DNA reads TGTGCCAGCAAGCGGGAGGGCCCTGATACGCAGTATTTT.

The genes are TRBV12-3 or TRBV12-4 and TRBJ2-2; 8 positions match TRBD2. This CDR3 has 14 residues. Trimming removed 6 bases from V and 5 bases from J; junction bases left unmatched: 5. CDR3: CASRSGLATGELFF. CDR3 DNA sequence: TGTGCCAGCAGGTCAGGACTAGCAACCGGGGAGCTGTTTTTT.

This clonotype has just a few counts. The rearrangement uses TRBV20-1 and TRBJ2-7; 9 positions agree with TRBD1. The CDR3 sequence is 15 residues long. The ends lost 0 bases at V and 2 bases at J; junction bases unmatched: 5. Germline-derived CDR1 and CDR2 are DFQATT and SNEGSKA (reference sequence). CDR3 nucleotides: TGCAGTGCTAGAGATGGCGGGACAGGGCCCTACGAGCAGTACTTC. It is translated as CSARDGGTGPYEQYF.

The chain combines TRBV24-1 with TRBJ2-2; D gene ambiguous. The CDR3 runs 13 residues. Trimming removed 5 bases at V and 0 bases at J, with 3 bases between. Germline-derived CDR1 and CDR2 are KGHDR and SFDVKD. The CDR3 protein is CATSGPNTGELFF. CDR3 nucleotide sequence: TGTGCCACCAGTGGGCCGAACACCGGGGAGCTGTTTTTT.

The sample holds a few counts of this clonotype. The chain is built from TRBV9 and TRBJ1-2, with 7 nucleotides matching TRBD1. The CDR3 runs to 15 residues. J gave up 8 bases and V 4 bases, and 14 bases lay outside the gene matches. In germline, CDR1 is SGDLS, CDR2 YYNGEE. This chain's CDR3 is CASSPPPGQSKGYTF. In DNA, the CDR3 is TGTGCCAGCAGCCCACCCCCGGGACAGTCTAAAGGCTACACCTTC. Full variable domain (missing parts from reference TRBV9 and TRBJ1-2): DSGVTQTPKHLITATGQRVTLRCSPRSGDLSVYWYQQSLDQGLQFLIQYYNGEERAKGNILERFSAQQFPDLHSELNLSSLELGDSALYFCASSPPPGQSKGYTFGSGTRLTVV.

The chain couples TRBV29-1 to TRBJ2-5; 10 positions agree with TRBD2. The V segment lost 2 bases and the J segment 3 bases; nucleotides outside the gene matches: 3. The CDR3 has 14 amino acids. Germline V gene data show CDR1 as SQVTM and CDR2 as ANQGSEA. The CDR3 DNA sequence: TGCAGCGTTGAACCTAGCGGGGGAAAAGAGACCCAGTACTTC. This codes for CSVEPSGGKETQYF.

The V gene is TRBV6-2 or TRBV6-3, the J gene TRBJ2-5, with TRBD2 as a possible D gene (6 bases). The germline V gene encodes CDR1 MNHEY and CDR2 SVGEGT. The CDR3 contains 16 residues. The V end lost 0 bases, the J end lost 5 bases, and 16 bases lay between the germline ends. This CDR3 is CASSYSAGGRMETQYF. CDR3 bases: TGTGCCAGCAGTTACTCCGCCGGGGGTAGGATGGAGACCCAGTACTTC.

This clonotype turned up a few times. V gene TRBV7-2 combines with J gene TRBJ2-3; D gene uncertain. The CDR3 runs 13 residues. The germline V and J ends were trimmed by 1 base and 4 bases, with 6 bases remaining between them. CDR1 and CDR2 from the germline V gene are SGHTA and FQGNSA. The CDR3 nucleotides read TGTGCCAGCAGCTTAGTTCGGGCAGATACGCAGTATTTT. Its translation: CASSLVRADTQYF.

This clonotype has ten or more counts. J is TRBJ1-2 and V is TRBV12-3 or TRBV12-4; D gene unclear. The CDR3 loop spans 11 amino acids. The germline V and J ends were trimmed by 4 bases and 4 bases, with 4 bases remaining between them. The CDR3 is CASSWSYGYTF. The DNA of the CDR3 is TGTGCCAGCAGTTGGTCCTATGGCTACACCTTC.

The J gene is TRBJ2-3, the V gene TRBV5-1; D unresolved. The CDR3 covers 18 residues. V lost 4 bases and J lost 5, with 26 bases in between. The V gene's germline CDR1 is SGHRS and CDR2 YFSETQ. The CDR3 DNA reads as TGCGCCAGCAGCCCGGTCGCCCCAGATGATAGGATACTAGATACGCAGTATTTT. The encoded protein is CASSPVAPDDRILDTQYF.

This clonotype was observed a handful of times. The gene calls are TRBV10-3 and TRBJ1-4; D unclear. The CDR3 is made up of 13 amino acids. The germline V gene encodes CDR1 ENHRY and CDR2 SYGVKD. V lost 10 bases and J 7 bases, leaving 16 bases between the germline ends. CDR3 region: CASRAFEGEKLFF. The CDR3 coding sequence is TGTGCCAGCAGAGCCTTTGAGGGTGAAAAACTGTTTTTT.

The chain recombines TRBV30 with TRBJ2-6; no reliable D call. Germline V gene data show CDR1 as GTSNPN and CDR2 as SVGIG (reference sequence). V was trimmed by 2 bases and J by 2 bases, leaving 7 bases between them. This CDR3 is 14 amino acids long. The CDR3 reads CAWSRGTGANVLTF. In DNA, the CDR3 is TGTGCCTGGAGTCGTGGGACTGGGGCCAACGTCCTGACTTTC.

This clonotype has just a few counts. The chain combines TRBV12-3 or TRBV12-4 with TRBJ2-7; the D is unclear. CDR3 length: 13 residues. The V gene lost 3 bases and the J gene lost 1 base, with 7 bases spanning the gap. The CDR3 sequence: CASSFTQSYEQYF. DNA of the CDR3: TGTGCCAGCAGTTTTACCCAGTCCTACGAGCAGTACTTC.

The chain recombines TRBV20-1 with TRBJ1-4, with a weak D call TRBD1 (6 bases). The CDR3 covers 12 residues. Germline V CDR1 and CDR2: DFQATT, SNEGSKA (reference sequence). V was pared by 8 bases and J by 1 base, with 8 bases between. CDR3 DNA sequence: TGCAGTCCCAGGGGAACTAATGAAAAACTGTTTTTT. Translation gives CSPRGTNEKLFF.

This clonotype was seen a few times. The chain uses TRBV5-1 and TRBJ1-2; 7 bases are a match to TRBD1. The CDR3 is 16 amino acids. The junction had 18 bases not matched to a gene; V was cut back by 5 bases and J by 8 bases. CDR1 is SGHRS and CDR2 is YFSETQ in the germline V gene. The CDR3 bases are TGCGCCAGCAGAGATACCTGGGACAGACAACAATCCGGCTACACCTTC. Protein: CASRDTWDRQQSGYTF. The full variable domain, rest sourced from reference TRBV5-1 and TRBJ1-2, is KAGVTQTPRYLIKTRGQQVTLSCSPISGHRSVSWYQQTPGQGLQFLFEYFSETQRNKGNFPGRFSGRQFSNSRSEMNVSTLELGDSALYLCASRDTWDRQQSGYTFGSGTRLTVV.

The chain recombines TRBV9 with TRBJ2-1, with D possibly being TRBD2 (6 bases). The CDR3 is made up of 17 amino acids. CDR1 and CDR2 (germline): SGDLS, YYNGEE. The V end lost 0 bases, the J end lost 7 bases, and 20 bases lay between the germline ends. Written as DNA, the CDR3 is TGTGCCAGCAGCGTAGAAATTATTAGCGGCCGGGGGAATGAGCAGTTCTTC. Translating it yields CASSVEIISGRGNEQFF.

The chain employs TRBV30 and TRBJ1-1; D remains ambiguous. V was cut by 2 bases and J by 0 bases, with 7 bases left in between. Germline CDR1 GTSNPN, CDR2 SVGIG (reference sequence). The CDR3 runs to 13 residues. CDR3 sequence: CAWSNDLNTEAFF. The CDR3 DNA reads TGTGCCTGGAGTAACGACTTGAACACTGAAGCTTTCTTT. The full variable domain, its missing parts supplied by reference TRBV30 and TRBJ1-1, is SQTIHQWPATLVQPVGSPLSLECTVEGTSNPNLYWYRQAAGRGLQLLFYSVGIGQISSEVPQNLSASRPQDRQFILSSKKLLLSDSGFYLCAWSNDLNTEAFFGQGTRLTVV.

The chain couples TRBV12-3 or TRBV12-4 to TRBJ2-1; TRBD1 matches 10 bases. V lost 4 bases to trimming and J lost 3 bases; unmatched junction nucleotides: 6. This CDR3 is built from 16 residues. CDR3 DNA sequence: TGTGCCAGCAGTTCACCTGACAGGGGGCTCTACAATGAGCAGTTCTTC. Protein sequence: CASSSPDRGLYNEQFF.

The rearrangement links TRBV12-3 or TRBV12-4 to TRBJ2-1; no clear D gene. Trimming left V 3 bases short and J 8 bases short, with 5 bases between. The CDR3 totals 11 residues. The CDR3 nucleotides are TGTGCCAGCAGTTTTTCTCATGAGCAGTTCTTC. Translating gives CASSFSHEQFF.

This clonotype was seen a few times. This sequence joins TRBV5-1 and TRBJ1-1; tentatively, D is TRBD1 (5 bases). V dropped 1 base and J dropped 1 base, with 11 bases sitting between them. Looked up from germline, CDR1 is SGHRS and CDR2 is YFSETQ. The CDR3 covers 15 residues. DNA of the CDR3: TGCGCCAGCAGCTTGAGTGGGGGGTGGAACACTGAAGCTTTCTTT. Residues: CASSLSGGWNTEAFF.

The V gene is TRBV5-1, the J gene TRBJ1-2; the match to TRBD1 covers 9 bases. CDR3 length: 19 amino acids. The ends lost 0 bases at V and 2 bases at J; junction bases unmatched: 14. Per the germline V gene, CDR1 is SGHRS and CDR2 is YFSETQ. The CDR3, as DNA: TGCGCCAGCAGCTTGGCCCTAACCGGGACAGGGCTCGTAAACTATGGCTACACCTTC. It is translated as CASSLALTGTGLVNYGYTF.

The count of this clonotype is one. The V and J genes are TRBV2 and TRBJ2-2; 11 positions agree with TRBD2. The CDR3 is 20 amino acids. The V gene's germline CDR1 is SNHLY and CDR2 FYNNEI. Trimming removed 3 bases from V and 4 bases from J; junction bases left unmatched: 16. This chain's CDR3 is CASSDLGLADTKSGTGELFF. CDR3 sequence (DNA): TGTGCCAGCAGTGATCTGGGACTAGCGGATACCAAATCGGGCACCGGGGAGCTGTTTTTT. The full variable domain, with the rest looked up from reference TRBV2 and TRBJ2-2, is EPEVTQTPSHQVTQMGQEVILRCVPISNHLYFYWYRQILGQKVEFLVSFYNNEISEKSEIFDDQFSVERPDGSNFTLKIRSTKLEDSAMYFCASSDLGLADTKSGTGELFFGEGSRLTVL.